The rows below give T cell receptor beta chains drawn from one sample of a study of shared clonotypes between healthy human individuals. TCRdb's table, derived via immunoSEQ multiplex PCR, lists solely in-frame clones and lacks some. The sample shows about 490,000 clones, about three quarters of them seen only once. The sample was PBMCs. The receptors were sampled from a woman aged 35 to 49 in good health. Some clones in this sample may be carry-over from other donors' samples. Both conserved end residues are part of each CDR3. The D gene is left open where the match is weak. Clone size, where shown, is once, few, many, or a class for clones that have expanded.

>.|.|TRBJ2-1|TRBV9
TGTGCCAGCAGCGTAGAGGGGTGGTCCTACAATGAGCAGTTCTTC
CASSVEGWSYNEQFF
>.|.|TRBJ2-7|TRBV11-2
TGTGCCAGCGGTTATAGCGGACCTACACCACGCGAGCAGTACTTC
CASGYSGPTPREQYF
>.|.|TRBJ2-7|TRBV7-9
TGTGCCAGCAGCTTTCAGCGCGGTGGTGGCTACGAGCAGTACTTC
CASSFQRGGGYEQYF
>.|.|TRBJ2-3|TRBV15
TGTGCCACCAGCAGTGAGGGGGGGGCAAGAACGCAGTATTTT
CATSSEGGARTQYF
>.|.|TRBJ2-3|TRBV10-1
TGCGCCAGCAGTGAAAGGAGGTGCAGTACAGATACGCAGTATTTT
CASSERRCSTDTQYF
>.|.|TRBJ1-2|TRBV19
TGTGCCAGTAGTAGGCAAGGGCAGAGCTATGGCTACACCTTC
CASSRQGQSYGYTF
>.|few|TRBJ2-7|TRBV9
TGTGCCAGCAGCCCAGGGTTCTCCTACGAGCAGTACTTC
CASSPGFSYEQYF
>TRBD1|.|TRBJ2-2|TRBV11-2
TGTGCCAGCAGCTGGACAGGGGGCGCGACCGGGGAGCTGTTTTTT
CASSWTGGATGELFF
>TRBD1|.|TRBJ1-6|TRBV19
TGTGCCAGTAGCGACAGGGGCGATAATTCACCCCTCCACTTT
CASSDRGDNSPLHF
>.|many|TRBJ2-7|TRBV5-6
TGTGCCAGCAGCTTGTCGCTGGGGCTGAACTCGTACGAGCAGTACTTC
CASSLSLGLNSYEQYF
>TRBD1|.|TRBJ1-1|TRBV30
TGTGCCTGGAGCCATGGACAGGGTGAAGCTTTCTTT
CAWSHGQGEAFF
>TRBD1|.|TRBJ1-5|TRBV7-8
TGTGCCAGCAGTCAGGGGGCAGGTCAGCCCCAGCATTTT
CASSQGAGQPQHF
>TRBD2|once|TRBJ2-7|TRBV30
TGTGCCTGGAGAGGCGGGGGGACCTACGAGCAGTACTTC
CAWRGGGTYEQYF
>TRBD2|.|TRBJ2-1|TRBV4-1
TGCGCCAGCAGTCACAAGCGGCTTCTCGTGACTAGCGGGAGATTAGCTTACAATGAGCAGTTCTTC
CASSHKRLLVTSGRLAYNEQFF
>.|once|TRBJ2-5|TRBV5-1
TGCGCCAGCAGCTTTGGTGGGGGAGAGACCCAGTACTTC
CASSFGGGETQYF
>TRBD1|.|TRBJ1-1|TRBV6-4
TGTGCCAGCAAGATAGGACAGGGTGAGTCTGAAGCTTTCTTT
CASKIGQGESEAFF
>.|.|TRBJ1-4|TRBV28
TGTGCCAGCAGTTTAGAGGTGCGGAAGAATGAAAAACTGTTTTTT
CASSLEVRKNEKLFF
>.|.|TRBJ2-1|TRBV5-1
TGCGCCAGCAGCGAACGACTCCTGGGGTCCAATGAGCAGTTCTTC
CASSERLLGSNEQFF
>.|.|TRBJ2-1|TRBV14
TGTGCCAGCAGCCTACTAGCCGCGGGCCTCACAGAGCAGTTCTTC
CASSLLAAGLTEQFF
>TRBD1|once|TRBJ1-5|TRBV10-3
TGTGCCATCAGCCCCGGGACAGGTAGCAATCAGCCCCAGCATTTT
CAISPGTGSNQPQHF
>.|.|TRBJ1-2|TRBV4-3
TGCGCCAGCAGCCAAGATGACGGCTATGGCTACACCTTC
CASSQDDGYGYTF
>TRBD1|.|TRBJ2-3|TRBV10-3
TGTGCCATCAGTGAGTCGACCGGGACAGGGGTTACAGATACGCAGTATTTT
CAISESTGTGVTDTQYF
>.|.|TRBJ1-1|TRBV29-1
TGCAGCGTTGGCGGGGCAGCTGAAGCTTTCTTT
CSVGGAAEAFF
>.|.|TRBJ2-2|TRBV7-3
TGTGCCAGCAGCTCAGGCGGGCTGGACACCGGGGAGCTGTTTTTT
CASSSGGLDTGELFF
>.|many|TRBJ2-2|TRBV28
TGTGCCAGCAGGGGACCCGGCGAGGCCGGGGAGCTGTTTTTT
CASRGPGEAGELFF
>TRBD2|.|TRBJ2-7|TRBV6-4
TGTGCCAGCAGCCGACGTCCTAGCGGGAGACCTTTGGACGAGCAGTACTTC
CASSRRPSGRPLDEQYF
>.|.|TRBJ1-2|TRBV28
TGTGCCAGCTTCACTACAGGGTCCGCTAACTATGGCTACACCTTC
CASFTTGSANYGYTF
>TRBD2|.|TRBJ2-3|TRBV5-1
TGCGCCAGCACGCCAACTAGCGGGAGGGGCACAGATACGCAGTATTTT
CASTPTSGRGTDTQYF
>TRBD1|once|TRBJ1-4|TRBV27
TGTGCCAGCAGTAGGACAGGGGTAGGCGAAAAACTGTTTTTT
CASSRTGVGEKLFF
>TRBD2|.|TRBJ2-1|TRBV11-2
TGTGCCAGCAGCCCCAGGGGTAGCGGGAGATTCAATGAGCAGTTCTTC
CASSPRGSGRFNEQFF
>.|.|TRBJ2-5|TRBV5-6
TGTGCCAGCAGCACCCGGGGAATAGAGACCCAGTACTTC
CASSTRGIETQYF
>.|.|TRBJ2-3|TRBV5-1
TGCGCCAGCACCGCGGGTAAGACCACAGATACGCAGTATTTT
CASTAGKTTDTQYF
>.|.|TRBJ1-4|TRBV25-1
TGTGCCAGCAGTGAATATGGGGGTTTTCGGGAAAAACTGTTTTTC
CASSEYGGFREKLFF
>TRBD2|.|TRBJ2-1|TRBV10-1
TGCGCCAGCAGTGAGTCTTCTAGCGGCCCTTACAATGAGCAGTTCTTC
CASSESSSGPYNEQFF
>.|.|TRBJ2-5|TRBV11-3
TGTGCCAGCCCCGGGGACCAGTACTTC
CASPGDQYF
>.|.|TRBJ1-2|TRBV6-5
TGTGCCAGCAGTTACGGGCAGAACTATGGCTACACCTTC
CASSYGQNYGYTF
>.|few|TRBJ1-2|TRBV7-9
TGTGCCAGCAGCTTGTCAAGTCAGGGCCATGGCTACACCTTC
CASSLSSQGHGYTF